This T cell receptor (beta chain) is drawn from a study of blood T cell repertoires in COVID-19. Whole-study context: COVID-19 samples collected from the United States, Italy and Spain covered acute and convalescent phases.

Germline-derived CDR1 and CDR2 are MNHEY and SVGAGI. Unmatched junction bases numbered 3, after V lost 4 bases and J lost 3 bases. The CDR3 spans 15 residues. In the authors' methods: From reference gene primer amplification, estimates of nucleated cell counts were derived. Method: immunoSEQ multiplex PCR; TCRdb's copy keeps in-frame clones and lacks some. Clone size and V and J calls were adopted from that table, with D and trimming inferred from the DNA. In the table there are 200,000 or so clones, 75% to 85% of which are singletons. V gene TRBV6-5 combines with J gene TRBJ2-7, with 13 bases identical to TRBD2. Material: PBMCs or T cells enriched from blood (not recorded which). The sequence derives from a woman in her thirties or forties with acute COVID-19. The CDR3 nucleotides read TGTGCCAGCAGTTTTCGGACTAGCGGGAGCTACGAGCAGTACTTC. Translating gives CASSFRTSGSYEQYF.